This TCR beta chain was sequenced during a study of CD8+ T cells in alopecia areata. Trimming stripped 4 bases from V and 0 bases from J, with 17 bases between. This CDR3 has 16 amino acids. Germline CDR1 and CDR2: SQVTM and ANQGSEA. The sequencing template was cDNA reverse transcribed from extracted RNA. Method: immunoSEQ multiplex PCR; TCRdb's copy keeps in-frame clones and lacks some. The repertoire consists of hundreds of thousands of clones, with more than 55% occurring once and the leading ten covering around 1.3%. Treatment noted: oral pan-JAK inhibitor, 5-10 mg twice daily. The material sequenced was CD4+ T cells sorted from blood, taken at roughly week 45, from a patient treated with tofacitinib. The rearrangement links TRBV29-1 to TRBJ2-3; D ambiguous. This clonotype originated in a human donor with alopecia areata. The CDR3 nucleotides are TGCAGCGTTGGATATTCGGCAGCTACTAGCACAGATACGCAGTATTTT. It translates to CSVGYSAATSTDTQYF.